This entry concerns a single T cell receptor (beta chain). The source of the sample is a study of blood T cell repertoires in COVID-19. The wider study: Some COVID-19 samples were acute and others convalescent; all came from the United States, Italy and Spain.

The age range of participants was roughly 18 to 90 years, with residence in about two dozen US areas. Participants' reported clinical history set cohort assignment. Cohort 3 donors were reported recovered after two negative PCRs, clearance, or symptom resolution. Germline V gene sequence: CDR1 LNHDA, CDR2 SQIVND (reference sequence). The CDR3 covers 14 residues. V gave up 0 bases and J gave up 7 bases, with 7 bases separating them. Repertoires were generated with immunoSEQ multiplex PCR, while TCRdb's copy carries only in-frame clones and drops some. The sample holds 330,000 or so clones; 87% are singletons and the top ten take around 3%.

The sample taken for sequencing was PBMCs or T cells enriched from blood (not recorded which). The receptor was derived from a woman between 25 and 40 years old who had recovered from COVID-19. The chain combines TRBV19 with TRBJ1-6; perhaps TRBD1 as D (6 bases). The CDR3 nucleotides are TGTGCCAGTAGTATAGAAGGGGGAAATTCACCCCTCCACTTT. It specifies CASSIEGGNSPLHF. The full variable domain, completed using reference TRBV19 and TRBJ1-6, is DGGITQSPKYLFRKEGQNVTLSCEQNLNHDAMYWYRQDPGQGLRLIYYSQIVNDFQKGDIAEGYSVSREKKESFPLTVTSAQKNPTAFYLCASSIEGGNSPLHFGNGTRLTVT.